The sequence of this T cell receptor beta chain was determined in a study of blood T cell repertoires in COVID-19. Study-wide context: Sources were T cells, B-cell-depleted T cells, or PBMCs; the material itself was cDNA or gDNA.

In the study's own analysis: For nucleated cells, counts were estimated from reference gene primer amplification. Assay: immunoSEQ multiplex PCR; the TCRdb copy retains only in-frame clones and omits some. The V and J calls and clone size are taken from that table; D and trimming were inferred from the DNA. The sample lists about 260,000 clones; around 87% were seen once. The CDR3 runs 16 residues. Trimming took 6 bases from V and 1 from J; bases not matched to a gene: 9. Germline CDR1 and CDR2: MNHEY and SMNVEV (reference sequence). The TCR sequence derives from a woman aged 40 to 50 who had recovered from COVID-19. V is TRBV27 and J is TRBJ1-1; TRBD1 matches 9 bases. Sequenced sample: peripheral blood. The CDR3 here is CASSPTLGQGNTEAFF. The CDR3 DNA reads as TGTGCCAGCAGCCCTACTCTGGGACAGGGGAACACTGAAGCTTTCTTT.